Included here is one T cell receptor beta chain sequence, with context. What antigen it recognizes has not been identified. Base qualities are not provided; no much larger clone lies one nucleotide away. Libraries were built with 5' RACE. TCRdb lists the instrument as Illumina HiSeq 2500. A second PCR of roughly 6 to 11 cycles was performed with a sample-barcoded 5' primer and a J-beta primer mix. A unique molecular identifier was introduced onto each TCR beta cDNA molecule by a template-switch 5' adaptor carrying 12 random nucleotides. At least 2.5 million CDR3-containing paired-end reads were obtained from each sample. The Mint cDNA synthesis kit, primed by a TRBC-specific oligonucleotide, was used to synthesize first-strand cDNA from all RNA. Following uracil-DNA glycosylase treatment, a first 18-cycle PCR with universal primers M1SS and BC2_uni_R was performed on all cDNA. In the source study's methods: Normalization of each sample was performed by random selection of 1 million high-quality reads, each carrying a distinct molecular identifier. Instead of being binned into consensus sequences, reads that shared molecular identifiers were thrown out. MiTCR, with a Q25 quality threshold and the strictest error-elimination algorithm, was used for CDR3 identification, clonotype clustering and error correction. Lower-bound total TCR beta diversity was estimated with a nonparametric unseen species model using Euler transformation. Through fastp at Q25 and MiXCR, TCRdb rebuilt clones from the public reads, retaining in-frame beta chains. Records with the same CDR3 protein are collapsed into one entry carrying the most frequent genes and DNA. It is TCRdb's table, rather than the study itself, that gives the V and J calls and clone size. The sample table shows 650,000 to 800,000 distinct CDR3 sequences, and more than 40% are seen once. Roughly 19% of the sample is in the top ten clones.

This entry is derived from a study of blood T cells in healthy people across ages (dated by TCRdb to 2015 to 2017). Study-wide context: In model experiments, roughly one uniquely barcoded TCR beta cDNA molecule per two T cells was captured by template switching. Age-related changes in TCR beta repertoire diversity were measured in the study by deep sequencing normalized with unique cDNA molecular identifiers. Four age groups were formed from the donors: young (average about 17 years), middle-aged (approximately 40), aged (approximately 60) and long-lived (roughly 81). To avoid experimental bias, donors of different ages were spread randomly across the sequencing lanes. For two donors (one aged 18 to 29 and one aged 80 or older), the study analyzed two additional independent replicas of 1 million unique cDNA reads from the same blood draw. Broader findings and caveats from the paper: The percentage of naive T cells measured by flow cytometry correlated strongly with observed TCR beta diversity. Estimates of total diversity from one million sequenced T cells were regarded as lower bounds and underestimates. Because donor CMV infection status was unknown, age-related changes in expanded clonotypes were potentially confounded. As age increased, observed TCR beta diversity per million T cells dropped in a roughly linear way, and a significant reduction was already evident by age around 41. The long-lived group showed more naive CD4+ T cells, fewer expanded clones and increased TCR diversity than the aged group, suggesting age selection. Bulk unsorted PBMC profiling prevented conclusive comparison of naive and antigen-experienced compartments.

Taken from cysteine to phenylalanine, the CDR3 has 13 residues. The CDR3 DNA has 39 bases and is translated from base 1. The CDR1 and CDR2 encoded by the germline V gene are MNHEY and SVGEGT. Between the V and J ends, shortened by 5 bases and 2 bases respectively, the junction contains 10 bases. Systemically healthy Caucasian individuals from Russia, about 38 in total and aged about 6 to 95 years, were included as donors. Around 10 milliliters of peripheral blood were collected from each donor into EDTA-treated Vacutainer tubes. Ficoll-Paque density-gradient centrifugation was used to isolate PBMCs, with at least 7 million obtained per sample. Trizol reagent was used to extract total RNA from the PBMCs, yielding at least 5 micrograms per sample. The percentages of naive CD45RAhigh/CD27high T cells were determined by flow cytometry on a PBMC aliquot from every donor.

This chain joins TRBV6-2 or TRBV6-3 to TRBJ2-7; the D segment cannot be called with confidence. Sequences were obtained from blood. The receptor comes from a man aged 60 to 69 in good health. The DNA is TGTGCCAGCAGTGCAAGGGCAGCCTACGAGCAGTACTTC. Its translation is CASSARAAYEQYF.